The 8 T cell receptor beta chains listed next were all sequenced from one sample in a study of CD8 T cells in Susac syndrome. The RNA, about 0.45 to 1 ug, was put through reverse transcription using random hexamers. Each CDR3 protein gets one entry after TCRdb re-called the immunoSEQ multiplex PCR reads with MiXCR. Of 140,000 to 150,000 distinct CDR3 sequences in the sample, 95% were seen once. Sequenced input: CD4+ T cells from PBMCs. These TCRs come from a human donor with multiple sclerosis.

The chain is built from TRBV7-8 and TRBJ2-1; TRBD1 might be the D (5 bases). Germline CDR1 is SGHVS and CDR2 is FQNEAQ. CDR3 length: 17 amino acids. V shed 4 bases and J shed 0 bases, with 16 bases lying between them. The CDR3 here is CASSSSGQVSSYNEQFF. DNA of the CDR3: TGTGCCAGCAGCTCCTCAGGACAAGTAAGCTCCTACAATGAGCAGTTCTTC.

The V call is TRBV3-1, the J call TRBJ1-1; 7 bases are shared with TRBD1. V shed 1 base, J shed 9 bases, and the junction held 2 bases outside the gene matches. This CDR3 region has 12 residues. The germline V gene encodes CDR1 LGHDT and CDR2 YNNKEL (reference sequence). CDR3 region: CASSQVGQQAFF. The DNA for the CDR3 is TGTGCCAGCAGCCAAGTGGGACAGCAAGCTTTCTTT.

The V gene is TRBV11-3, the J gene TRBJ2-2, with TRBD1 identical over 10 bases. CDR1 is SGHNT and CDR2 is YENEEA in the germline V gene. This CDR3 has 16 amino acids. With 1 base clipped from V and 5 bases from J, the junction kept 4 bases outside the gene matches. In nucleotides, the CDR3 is TGTGCCAGCAGCTTAGGAAGGACAGGGGGGACCGGGGAGCTGTTTTTT. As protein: CASSLGRTGGTGELFF.

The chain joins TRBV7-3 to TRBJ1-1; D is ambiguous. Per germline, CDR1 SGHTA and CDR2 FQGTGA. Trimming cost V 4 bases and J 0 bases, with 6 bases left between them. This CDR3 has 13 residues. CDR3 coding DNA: TGTGCCAGCAGCTCAACAGTGAACACTGAAGCTTTCTTT. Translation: CASSSTVNTEAFF.

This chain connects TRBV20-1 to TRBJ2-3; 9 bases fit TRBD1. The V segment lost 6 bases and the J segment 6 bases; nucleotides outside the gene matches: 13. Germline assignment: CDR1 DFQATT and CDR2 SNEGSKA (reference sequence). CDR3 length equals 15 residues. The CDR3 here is CSASGTGLLRDTQYF. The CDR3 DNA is TGCAGTGCCTCCGGGACAGGGCTCCTGAGGGATACGCAGTATTTT.

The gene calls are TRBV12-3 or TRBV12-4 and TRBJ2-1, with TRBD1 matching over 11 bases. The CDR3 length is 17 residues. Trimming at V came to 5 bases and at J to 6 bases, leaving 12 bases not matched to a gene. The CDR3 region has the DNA TGTGCCAGCAGTAAGCCAATCGGACAGGGGGCTTTCAATGAGCAGTTCTTC. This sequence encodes CASSKPIGQGAFNEQFF.

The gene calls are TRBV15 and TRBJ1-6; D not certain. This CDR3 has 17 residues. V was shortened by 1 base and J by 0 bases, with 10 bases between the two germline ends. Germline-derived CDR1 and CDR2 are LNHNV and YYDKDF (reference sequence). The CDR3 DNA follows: TGTGCCACCAGCAGAGTCGTTTCGAGCTCCTATAATTCACCCCTCCACTTT. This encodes CATSRVVSSSYNSPLHF. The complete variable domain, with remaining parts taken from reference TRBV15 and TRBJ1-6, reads DAMVIQNPRYQVTQFGKPVTLSCSQTLNHNVMYWYQQKSSQAPKLLFHYYDKDFNNEADTPDNFQSRRPNTSFCFLDIRSPGLGDTAMYLCATSRVVSSSYNSPLHFGNGTRLTVT.

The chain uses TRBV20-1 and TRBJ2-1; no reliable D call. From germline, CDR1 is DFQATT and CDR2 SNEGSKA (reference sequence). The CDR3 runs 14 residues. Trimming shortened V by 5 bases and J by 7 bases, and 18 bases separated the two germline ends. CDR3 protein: CSASKMGFWNEQFF. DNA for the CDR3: TGCAGTGCTTCTAAGATGGGGTTCTGGAATGAGCAGTTCTTC.